A selection of T cell receptor beta chains follows, all from one sample in a study of T cell changes during pregnancy in multiple sclerosis. Clones were sequenced by immunoSEQ multiplex PCR, and TCRdb holds only the in-frame ones, with some missing. The table includes 45,000 to 60,000 clones, about nine tenths detected once. The source material was peripheral blood, sampled after pregnancy. The receptors stem from a female donor in good health, enrolled as a control in a pregnancy study. Each CDR3 is given with its conserved first and last residue. Fields, in order: V gene, clone size, D gene, J gene, CDR3 DNA, CDR3 protein. The D gene is left open where the match is weak. Size is omitted from some rows. Given values are once, few, many or a class for expanded clones.

v_gene: TRBV6-5; abundance: .; d_gene: TRBD2; j_gene: TRBJ2-3; CDR3nt: TGTGCCAGCAGTCCCGGGGGGGCCCCAGATACGCAGTATTTT; CDR3aa: CASSPGGAPDTQYF
v_gene: TRBV7-2; abundance: .; d_gene: .; j_gene: TRBJ1-5; CDR3nt: TGTGCCAGCAGCTTAGTCGGACAGCCTAATCAGCCCCAGCATTTT; CDR3aa: CASSLVGQPNQPQHF
v_gene: TRBV6-5; abundance: .; d_gene: .; j_gene: TRBJ1-4; CDR3nt: TGTGCCAGCAGACGCTCGAGTCGTGAAAAACTGTTTTTT; CDR3aa: CASRRSSREKLFF
v_gene: TRBV10-2; abundance: .; d_gene: .; j_gene: TRBJ1-5; CDR3nt: TGCGCCACCAACCGGAGGGGTAGCAATCAGCCCCAGCATTTT; CDR3aa: CATNRRGSNQPQHF
v_gene: TRBV15; abundance: .; d_gene: .; j_gene: TRBJ1-2; CDR3nt: TGTGCCACCAGCACCCAGGGGAGGGCTAACTATGGCTACACCTTC; CDR3aa: CATSTQGRANYGYTF
v_gene: TRBV19; abundance: .; d_gene: .; j_gene: TRBJ1-1; CDR3nt: TGTGCCAGTAGTATAGGGCCGGGGGAGAACACTGAAGCTTTCTTT; CDR3aa: CASSIGPGENTEAFF
v_gene: TRBV28; abundance: .; d_gene: .; j_gene: TRBJ1-2; CDR3nt: TGTGCCAGCAGTTTAACAGGGAACTATGGCTACACCTTC; CDR3aa: CASSLTGNYGYTF
v_gene: TRBV6-1; abundance: .; d_gene: TRBD1; j_gene: TRBJ1-5; CDR3nt: TGTGCCAGCGTCCGACAGGGATCCAATCAGCCCCAGCATTTT; CDR3aa: CASVRQGSNQPQHF
v_gene: TRBV6-5; abundance: .; d_gene: TRBD2; j_gene: TRBJ2-5; CDR3nt: TGTGCCAGCAGTTTCTCGGGGGGCCAAGAGACCCAGTACTTC; CDR3aa: CASSFSGGQETQYF
v_gene: TRBV2; abundance: .; d_gene: TRBD1; j_gene: TRBJ1-2; CDR3nt: TGTGCCAGCAGGAGGGGACAGGGAGCCTATGGCTACACCTTC; CDR3aa: CASRRGQGAYGYTF
v_gene: TRBV14; abundance: .; d_gene: .; j_gene: TRBJ1-2; CDR3nt: TGTGCCAGCAGCCCCATCGGGGGAGAATATGGCTACACCTTC; CDR3aa: CASSPIGGEYGYTF
v_gene: TRBV4-2; abundance: .; d_gene: .; j_gene: TRBJ2-1; CDR3nt: TGTGCCAGCAGCCAAGATAGAAGACAGCATGAGCAGTTCTTC; CDR3aa: CASSQDRRQHEQFF
v_gene: TRBV2; abundance: .; d_gene: .; j_gene: TRBJ2-1; CDR3nt: TGTGCCACCCAGGTCAAGGTCGGAGAGCAGTTCTTC; CDR3aa: CATQVKVGEQFF
v_gene: TRBV7-2; abundance: .; d_gene: .; j_gene: TRBJ2-1; CDR3nt: TGTGCCAGCAGCTTAAGGTCCCTAGATGGTGCCTACAATGAGCAGTTCTTC; CDR3aa: CASSLRSLDGAYNEQFF
v_gene: TRBV19; abundance: .; d_gene: .; j_gene: TRBJ2-2; CDR3nt: TGTGCCAGTAGCCAAGCGGGGACAGGAAGCACCGGGGAGCTGTTTTTT; CDR3aa: CASSQAGTGSTGELFF
v_gene: TRBV5-1; abundance: .; d_gene: TRBD1; j_gene: TRBJ1-2; CDR3nt: TGCGCCAGCAGCTTGGGCGTCGTACAGGGGAACTATGGCTACACCTTC; CDR3aa: CASSLGVVQGNYGYTF
v_gene: TRBV5-6; abundance: once; d_gene: .; j_gene: TRBJ2-3; CDR3nt: TGTGCCAGCAGCTTGGTGGTATCGGGGACGCAGTATTTT; CDR3aa: CASSLVVSGTQYF
v_gene: TRBV30; abundance: few; d_gene: .; j_gene: TRBJ1-1; CDR3nt: TGTGCCTGGAGTGTAGCGGGGGTCAGGAACACTGAAGCTTTCTTT; CDR3aa: CAWSVAGVRNTEAFF
v_gene: TRBV18; abundance: .; d_gene: .; j_gene: TRBJ2-5; CDR3nt: TGTGCCAGCTCACCGTCAGGCGAAGAGACCCAGTACTTC; CDR3aa: CASSPSGEETQYF
v_gene: TRBV11-2; abundance: .; d_gene: TRBD1; j_gene: TRBJ2-7; CDR3nt: TGTGCCAGCAGCAGTGGGACAGCCACTTACGAGCAGTACTTC; CDR3aa: CASSSGTATYEQYF
v_gene: TRBV12-5; abundance: .; d_gene: .; j_gene: TRBJ1-1; CDR3nt: TGTGCTAGTGGTTTGACACGGAGGACTGAAGCTTTCTTT; CDR3aa: CASGLTRRTEAFF
v_gene: TRBV5-1; abundance: .; d_gene: .; j_gene: TRBJ1-1; CDR3nt: TGCGCCAGCAGCTTGTCCAGGGGAACTGAAGCTTTCTTT; CDR3aa: CASSLSRGTEAFF
v_gene: TRBV14; abundance: .; d_gene: TRBD1; j_gene: TRBJ1-1; CDR3nt: TGTGCCAGCAGCCAAGATCTGGGACAGATGAACACTGAAGCTTTCTTT; CDR3aa: CASSQDLGQMNTEAFF
v_gene: TRBV27; abundance: .; d_gene: .; j_gene: TRBJ1-1; CDR3nt: TGTGCCAGCAGTTTATGGGGCCGAACTGAAGCTTTCTTT; CDR3aa: CASSLWGRTEAFF
v_gene: TRBV7-8; abundance: .; d_gene: TRBD1; j_gene: TRBJ2-1; CDR3nt: TGTGCCAGCAGCTTAGGGGCGCGACAGGGTATCATCTCCTACAATGAGCAGTTCTTC; CDR3aa: CASSLGARQGIISYNEQFF
v_gene: TRBV7-2; abundance: .; d_gene: .; j_gene: TRBJ1-1; CDR3nt: TGTGCCAGCAGCTTAATAGCTAACATGAACACTGAAGCTTTCTTT; CDR3aa: CASSLIANMNTEAFF